The rows below give T cell receptor beta chains drawn from one sample of a study of T cells in localized non-small cell lung cancer. Using immunoSEQ multiplex PCR, the repertoire was profiled, and TCRdb retains in-frame clones only, with some absent. This table holds 3,000 or so clones, 29% found once. The sample here was lung tumor tissue, taken before any cancer treatment. These TCRs come from a man aged 40 to 75 with stage I lung adenocarcinoma. Each CDR3 is given with its conserved first and last residue. D genes are given only for firm matches. The size of a clone is reported for some rows only, either as once, few or many, or as a class for expanded clones.

once,13,TRBJ1-5,-,TRBV16,TGTGCCAGCAGCCAAGCGGTTAATCAGCCCCAGCATTTT,CASSQAVNQPQHF
large,16,TRBJ1-1,TRBD1,TRBV11-3,TGTGCCAGCAGCTTAGTGGGGACAGGAGTGAACACTGAAGCTTTCTTT,CASSLVGTGVNTEAFF
-,16,TRBJ2-5,TRBD1,TRBV28,TGTGCCACCTACACGAGAAACCCGGGACAGGGCGAGACCCAGTACTTC,CATYTRNPGQGETQYF
few,15,TRBJ1-6,-,TRBV11-3,TGTGCCAGCAGCTTATTCTCAGGGAACAATTCACCCCTCCACTTT,CASSLFSGNNSPLHF
few,14,TRBJ1-2,-,TRBV19,TGTGCCAGTACCACACCGGGACAAAACTATGGCTACACCTTC,CASTTPGQNYGYTF
medium-sized,18,TRBJ2-4,-,TRBV9,TGTGCCAGCAGTGAGGGAAGTTGGCGGGCGGTAGCCAAAAACATTCAGTACTTC,CASSEGSWRAVAKNIQYF
-,15,TRBJ1-2,-,TRBV10-3,TGTGCCATCAGTGAGTCGTACGGGGTGAGCTATGGCTACACCTTC,CAISESYGVSYGYTF
few,14,TRBJ2-3,-,TRBV9,TGTGCCAGCAGCCCCCATCACCGCACAGATACGCAGTATTTT,CASSPHHRTDTQYF
-,12,TRBJ2-5,-,TRBV18,TGTGCCAGCTCACCATCTACTGAGACCCAGTACTTC,CASSPSTETQYF
-,13,TRBJ2-3,TRBD2,TRBV29-1,TGCAGCGTTGAAAAGCGGGGGGGAGATACGCAGTATTTT,CSVEKRGGDTQYF
few,15,TRBJ1-4,TRBD1,TRBV11-3,TGTGCCAGCAGAGATAGACAGGGGGCGAACGAAAAACTGTTTTTT,CASRDRQGANEKLFF
medium-sized,15,TRBJ2-1,TRBD2,TRBV11-3,TGTGCCAGCAGCTTGGGCGGGGGGGCTAACAATGAGCAGTTCTTC,CASSLGGGANNEQFF
medium-sized,18,TRBJ2-7,-,TRBV23-1,TGCGCCAGCAGCCAAGAGCGGCTAGACGTCCTCCCAACCTACGAGCAGTACTTC,CASSQERLDVLPTYEQYF
-,13,TRBJ2-7,TRBD1,TRBV30,TGTGCCACGGAGGCCGGGACAGCCTACGAGCAGTACTTC,CATEAGTAYEQYF
few,12,TRBJ2-1,TRBD1,TRBV29-1,TGCAGTGCCGGGGACAGGGAATATGAGCAGTTCTTC,CSAGDREYEQFF
few,15,TRBJ2-3,-,TRBV19,TGTGCCAGTAGTGGAAATCCCACCCGCACAGATACGCAGTATTTT,CASSGNPTRTDTQYF
few,16,TRBJ2-1,TRBD2,TRBV2,TGTGCCAGCAGTGAAAGGTTTGGCGGGAGCTACAATGAGCAGTTCTTC,CASSERFGGSYNEQFF